Each of the 20 T cell receptor beta chains below was sequenced from the same sample in a study of lymphopenia after photon versus proton radiotherapy. Data came from immunoSEQ multiplex PCR; TCRdb stores just in-frame clones and leaves some out. The sample yields fewer than 25,000 clones, 84% seen once. The input for sequencing was peripheral blood, taken from a patient treated with photon-based radiotherapy. These receptors were obtained from a man aged 40-55 years with gastric cancer.

This clone was observed once. This rearrangement joins TRBV7-9 to TRBJ2-1; unclear D gene. Germline CDR1 SEHNR, CDR2 FQNEAQ (reference sequence). With 5 bases removed from V and 0 bases from J, the gap between germline ends came to 8 bases. The length of the CDR3 is 14 residues. In DNA form, the CDR3 reads TGTGCCAGCAGCCCTTGGGACTCCTACAATGAGCAGTTCTTC. It codes for CASSPWDSYNEQFF.

The chain employs TRBV18 and TRBJ2-2; unclear D gene. CDR3 length equals 12 residues. CDR1 and CDR2 from the germline V gene are KGHSH and LQKENI. The V end was cut by 3 bases, the J end by 6 bases, with 5 bases between. In nucleotides, the CDR3 is TGTGCCAGCTCACCCGTGGCCGGGGAGCTGTTTTTT. This translates into CASSPVAGELFF.

The chain uses TRBV6-1 and TRBJ1-2, with a possible D match to TRBD1 (6 bases). The CDR3 has 12 residues. V lost 8 bases, J lost 6 bases, and 13 bases lay in between. The germline CDR1 and CDR2 sequences are MNHNS and SASEGT. The CDR3 reads CASVRGLDGYTF. The CDR3 DNA follows: TGTGCCAGCGTCAGGGGACTAGATGGCTACACCTTC.

This clone has only a few counts. The gene calls are TRBV6-1 and TRBJ1-4, with a tentative D call TRBD1 (6 bases). V was cut by 1 base and J by 7 bases, with 16 bases left in between. Looked up from germline, CDR1 is MNHNS and CDR2 is SASEGT. The CDR3 runs to 16 residues. The DNA of the CDR3 is TGTGCCAGCAGTGAAGGAGCGGGGGGCAACGGTGAAAAACTGTTTTTT. It translates to CASSEGAGGNGEKLFF.

V and J are TRBV6-5 and TRBJ1-1, with a tentative D call TRBD1 (6 bases). In germline, CDR1 is MNHEY, CDR2 SVGAGI. The CDR3 has 12 residues. V was trimmed by 6 bases and J by 4 bases, leaving 9 bases between them. The CDR3 nucleotides read TGTGCCAGCAGCAGGGGTGCCACTGAAGCTTTCTTT. Translating it yields CASSRGATEAFF.

The chain uses TRBV5-6 and TRBJ2-7; possibly TRBD1 or TRBD2 for D (5 bases each). The germline V gene encodes CDR1 SGHDT and CDR2 YYEEEE. Trimming removed 2 bases at V and 2 bases at J, with 11 bases between. The CDR3 runs to 14 residues. The CDR3 is CASSFGDGAYEQYF. Written as DNA, the CDR3 is TGTGCCAGCAGCTTCGGGGACGGGGCCTACGAGCAGTACTTC.

The V call is TRBV2, the J call TRBJ1-5; 10 nucleotides line up with TRBD1. Germline values: CDR1 SNHLY, CDR2 FYNNEI. This CDR3 has 14 residues. The trim removed 5 bases at V and 5 bases at J, leaving 3 bases unmatched. CDR3 in amino acids: CASSPGQGYQPQHF. Here the CDR3 DNA reads TGTGCCAGCAGTCCGGGACAGGGGTATCAGCCCCAGCATTTT.

V usage is TRBV7-9 and J usage is TRBJ2-5; TRBD2 aligns across 7 bases. J lost 4 bases, V lost 0 bases, and 2 bases had no gene match. In germline, CDR1 is SEHNR, CDR2 FQNEAQ (reference sequence). The CDR3 sequence is 14 residues long. CDR3 coding DNA: TGTGCCAGCAGCTTAGCTGCTAGCGGAGAGACCCAGTACTTC. As protein: CASSLAASGETQYF. The whole variable domain, filled in from reference TRBV7-9 and TRBJ2-5, reads DTGVSQNPRHKITKRGQNVTFRCDPISEHNRLYWYRQTLGQGPEFLTYFQNEAQLEKSRLLSDRFSAERPKGSFSTLEIQRTEQGDSAMYLCASSLAASGETQYFGPGTRLLVL.

The CDR3 DNA follows: TGTGCCAGCTCACCACTTCCAGGTACCTACGAGCAGTACTTC. It translates to CASSPLPGTYEQYF. The chain combines TRBV18 with TRBJ2-7; D not certain. Germline V gene lookup returns CDR1 KGHSH and CDR2 LQKENI. Trimming pared 1 base from V and 2 bases from J, leaving 9 bases between. The CDR3 is 14 residues long.

This CDR3 is CASSPEAVNTEAFF. CDR3 nucleotides: TGTGCCAGTAGCCCGGAGGCAGTGAACACTGAAGCTTTCTTT. V is TRBV19 and J is TRBJ1-1; D is unclear. Germline V CDR1 and CDR2: LNHDA, SQIVND (reference sequence). V gave up 6 bases and J gave up 0 bases, with 11 bases separating them. The CDR3 has 14 amino acids. Full variable domain (remainder filled in from reference TRBV19 and TRBJ1-1): DGGITQSPKYLFRKEGQNVTLSCEQNLNHDAMYWYRQDPGQGLRLIYYSQIVNDFQKGDIAEGYSVSREKKESFPLTVTSAQKNPTAFYLCASSPEAVNTEAFFGQGTRLTVV.

The chain couples TRBV5-1 to TRBJ1-6; a weak D match, TRBD1 (6 bases). Deletions cut 0 bases from V and 3 bases from J, with 10 bases between. The CDR3 is made up of 16 amino acids. Germline lookup yields CDR1 SGHRS and CDR2 YFSETQ. The CDR3 region is CASSLVQGNYNSPLHF. CDR3 DNA: TGCGCCAGCAGCTTGGTACAGGGTAACTATAATTCACCCCTCCACTTT.

This chain links TRBV5-8 with TRBJ1-2; 7 bases align to TRBD1. V dropped 2 bases and J dropped 8; count of bases not matched to a gene: 6. This CDR3 has 13 amino acids. Germline V gives CDR1 SGHTS, CDR2 YDEGEE. CDR3 in DNA: TGTGCCAGCAGCTTCTACAGGGGATACGGCTACACCTTC. Translating it yields CASSFYRGYGYTF.

This clone was found once. The chain recombines TRBV29-1 with TRBJ1-2; D remains unclear. Germline CDR1 SQVTM, CDR2 ANQGSEA. V shed 3 bases and J shed 8 bases, with 13 bases lying between them. There are 12 residues in the CDR3. CDR3 in amino acids: CSVDKAGSGYTF. The CDR3 nucleotides are TGCAGCGTTGATAAGGCAGGATCGGGCTACACCTTC.

The rearrangement joins TRBV5-1 to TRBJ2-5, with no clear D. V was clipped by 0 bases and J by 5 bases, with 14 bases between them. Germline assignment: CDR1 SGHRS and CDR2 YFSETQ. This CDR3 contains 15 residues. The CDR3 region has the DNA TGCGCCAGCAGCTTGGCGCGAGTCCCCCAGGAGACCCAGTACTTC. It specifies CASSLARVPQETQYF.

V and J are TRBV5-1 and TRBJ2-5; D perhaps matches TRBD1 (6 bases). The CDR3 length is 13 residues. V was cut by 2 bases and J by 3 bases, with 8 bases left in between. CDR1 is SGHRS, CDR2 YFSETQ, per germline. CDR3 DNA sequence: TGCGCCAGCAGCTTAACAGGGAAAGAGACCCAGTACTTC. This gives the protein CASSLTGKETQYF.

The chain employs TRBV5-4 and TRBJ2-5; D not certain. CDR3 size: 14 residues. Between the trimmed V and J ends, which lost 4 bases and 5 bases, there was a span of 15 bases. CDR1 and CDR2 (germline): SGHNT, YYREEE (reference sequence). CDR3 sequence reads: CASSPGFTRETQYF. CDR3 bases: TGTGCCAGCAGCCCCGGGTTCACCAGGGAGACCCAGTACTTC. The full variable domain, rest sourced from reference TRBV5-4 and TRBJ2-5, is ETGVTQSPTHLIKTRGQQVTLRCSSQSGHNTVSWYQQALGQGPQFIFQYYREEENGRGNFPPRFSGLQFPNYSSELNVNALELDDSALYLCASSPGFTRETQYFGPGTRLLVL.

This clone was recorded a few times. The chain has TRBV5-1 and TRBJ2-5; D gene ambiguous. Trimming removed 1 base from V and 5 bases from J, with 12 bases in between. The germline CDR1 and CDR2 sequences are SGHRS and YFSETQ. The CDR3 totals 14 residues. DNA for the CDR3: TGCGCCAGCAGCTTGTTTGACCCCGAGGAGACCCAGTACTTC. This sequence encodes CASSLFDPEETQYF.

The V call is TRBV19, the J call TRBJ1-4; no clear D gene. The germline V gene has CDR1 LNHDA and CDR2 SQIVND (reference sequence). The V end lost 7 bases, the J end lost 5 bases, and 11 bases lay between the germline ends. The CDR3 loop spans 13 amino acids. The CDR3 loop is CASTYSWNEKLFF. CDR3 bases: TGTGCCAGTACTTACAGCTGGAATGAAAAACTGTTTTTT.

This chain connects TRBV5-4 to TRBJ2-1, with D possibly TRBD1 on 5 matching bases. The germline V and J ends were trimmed by 0 bases and 8 bases, with 9 bases remaining between them. The germline V gene has CDR1 SGHNT and CDR2 YYREEE (reference sequence). The CDR3 contains 13 residues. The CDR3 DNA follows: TGTGCCAGCAGCTTGGACCAGGGCTATGAGCAGTTCTTC. It codes for CASSLDQGYEQFF.

V and J are TRBV13 and TRBJ2-7; D is perhaps TRBD2 (6 bases). The CDR3 length is 15 residues. CDR1 and CDR2 from the germline V gene are PRHDT and FYEKMQ (reference sequence). Trimming cost V 5 bases and J 0 bases, with 14 bases left between them. The CDR3 DNA follows: TGTGCCAGCAGCCCCGGGGTGGGGGGCTCCTACGAGCAGTACTTC. This gives the protein CASSPGVGGSYEQYF.